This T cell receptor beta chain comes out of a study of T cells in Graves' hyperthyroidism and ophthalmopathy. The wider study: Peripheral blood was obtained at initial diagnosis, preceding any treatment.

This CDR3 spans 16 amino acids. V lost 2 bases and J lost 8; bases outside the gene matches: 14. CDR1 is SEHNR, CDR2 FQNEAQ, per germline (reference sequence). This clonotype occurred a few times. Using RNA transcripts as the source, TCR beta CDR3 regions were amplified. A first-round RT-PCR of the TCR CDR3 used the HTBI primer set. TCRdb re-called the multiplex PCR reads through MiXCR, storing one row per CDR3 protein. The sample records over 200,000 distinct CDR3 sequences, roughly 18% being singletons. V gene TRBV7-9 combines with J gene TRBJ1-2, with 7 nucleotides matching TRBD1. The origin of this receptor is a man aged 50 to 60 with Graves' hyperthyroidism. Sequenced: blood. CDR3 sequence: CASSLLSPAGGRGYTF. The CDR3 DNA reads TGTGCCAGCAGCTTATTATCACCGGCAGGGGGTCGAGGCTACACCTTC.